The present T cell receptor (beta chain) was sequenced within a study of identifying expanded T cells in peripheral blood. The CDR3 totals 15 residues. Looked up from germline, CDR1 is SGHRS and CDR2 is YFSETQ. The V end was cut by 5 bases, the J end by 0 bases, with 9 bases between. Libraries were prepared by immunoSEQ multiplex PCR; TCRdb keeps only in-frame clonotypes and omits some of them. The data show approximately 79,000 clones, with 90% seen just once and roughly 3.5% held by the top ten. Healthy donors had no documented immune events, such as infections, while sampled. The sequence was obtained from a person between 18 and 70 years old in good health. This chain joins TRBV5-1 and TRBJ1-6; TRBD1 is a possible D gene (6 bases). Material for sequencing was blood. CDR3 coding DNA: TGCGCCAGCAGATCGGACAGCTCCTATAATTCACCCCTCCACTTT. Its protein product is CASRSDSSYNSPLHF.